This TCR beta chain was obtained from a study of blood T cell repertoires in COVID-19. Looking at the study overall: The analysed material was cDNA or gDNA that came from T cells, B-cell-depleted T cells, or PBMCs.

Sequenced by immunoSEQ multiplex PCR; TCRdb stores in-frame clones only, minus some. The sample has around 50,000 clones; 65% to 80% are singletons. CDR1 LNHNV and CDR2 YYDKDF come from the germline V gene (reference sequence). The CDR3 sequence is 17 residues long. V gave up 2 bases and J gave up 0 bases, with 17 bases separating them. V and J are TRBV15 and TRBJ2-7; possible D gene TRBD1, 5 bases. The sequencing sample was made of peripheral blood. The TCR originated in a human donor with active or convalescent COVID-19. The donor label of this sample is uncertain. Written as DNA, the CDR3 is TGTGCCACCAGCAGATATCAGGGTGGGATTAGCTCCTACGAGCAGTACTTC. Its translation: CATSRYQGGISSYEQYF.